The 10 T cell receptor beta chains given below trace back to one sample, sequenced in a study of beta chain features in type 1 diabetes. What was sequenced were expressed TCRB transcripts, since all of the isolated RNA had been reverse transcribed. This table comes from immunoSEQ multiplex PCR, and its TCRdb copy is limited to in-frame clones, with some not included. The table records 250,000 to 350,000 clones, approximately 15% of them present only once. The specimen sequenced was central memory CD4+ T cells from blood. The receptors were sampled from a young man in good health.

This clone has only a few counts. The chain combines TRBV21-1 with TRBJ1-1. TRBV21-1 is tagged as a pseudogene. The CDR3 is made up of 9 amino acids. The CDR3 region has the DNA TGTGCCAGCAGAGCTGAAGCTTTCTTT. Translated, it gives CASRAEAFF.

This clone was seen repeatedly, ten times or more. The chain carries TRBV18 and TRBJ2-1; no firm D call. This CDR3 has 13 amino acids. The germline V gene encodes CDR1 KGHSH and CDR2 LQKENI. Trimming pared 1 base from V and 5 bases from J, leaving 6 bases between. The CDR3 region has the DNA TGTGCCAGCTCACCACTCCAGCACAATGAGCAGTTCTTC. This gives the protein CASSPLQHNEQFF.

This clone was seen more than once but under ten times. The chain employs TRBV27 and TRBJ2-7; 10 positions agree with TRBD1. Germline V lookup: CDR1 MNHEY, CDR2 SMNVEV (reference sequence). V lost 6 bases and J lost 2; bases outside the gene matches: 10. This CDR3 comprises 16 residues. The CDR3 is CASSRRQGAGTYEQYF. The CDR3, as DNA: TGTGCCAGCAGCCGCCGACAGGGGGCAGGGACCTACGAGCAGTACTTC.

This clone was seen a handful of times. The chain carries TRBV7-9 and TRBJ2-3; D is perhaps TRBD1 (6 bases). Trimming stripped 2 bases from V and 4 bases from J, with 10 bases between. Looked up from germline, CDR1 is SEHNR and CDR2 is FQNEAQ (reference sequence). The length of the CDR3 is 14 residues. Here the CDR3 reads CASSLLTGPDTQYF. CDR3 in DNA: TGTGCCAGCAGCTTATTGACAGGCCCAGATACGCAGTATTTT. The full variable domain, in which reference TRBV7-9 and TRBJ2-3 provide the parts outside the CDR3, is DTGVSQNPRHKITKRGQNVTFRCDPISEHNRLYWYRQTLGQGPEFLTYFQNEAQLEKSRLLSDRFSAERPKGSFSTLEIQRTEQGDSAMYLCASSLLTGPDTQYFGPGTRLTVL.

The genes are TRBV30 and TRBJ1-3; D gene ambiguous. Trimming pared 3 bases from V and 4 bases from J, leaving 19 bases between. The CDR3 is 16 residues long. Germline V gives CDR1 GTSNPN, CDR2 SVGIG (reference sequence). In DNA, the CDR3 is TGTGCCTGGAGCGCCGCGAGGAGGTTTTACGGAAACACCATATATTTT. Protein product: CAWSAARRFYGNTIYF.

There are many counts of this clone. This CDR3 is CASSQGFQSSSYGYTF. In DNA, the CDR3 is TGTGCCAGCAGCCAAGGATTTCAGAGCAGCAGCTATGGCTACACCTTC. The chain couples TRBV4-2 to TRBJ1-2; D not resolved. Germline V lookup: CDR1 LGHNA, CDR2 YNFKEQ. The CDR3 loop spans 16 amino acids. Deletions cut 1 base from V and 4 bases from J, with 16 bases between.

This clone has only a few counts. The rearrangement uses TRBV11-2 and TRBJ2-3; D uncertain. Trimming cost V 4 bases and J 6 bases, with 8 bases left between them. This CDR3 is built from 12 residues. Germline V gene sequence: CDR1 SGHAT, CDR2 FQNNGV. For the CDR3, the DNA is TGTGCCAGCAGCTCCGTGGGGGATACGCAGTATTTT. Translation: CASSSVGDTQYF.

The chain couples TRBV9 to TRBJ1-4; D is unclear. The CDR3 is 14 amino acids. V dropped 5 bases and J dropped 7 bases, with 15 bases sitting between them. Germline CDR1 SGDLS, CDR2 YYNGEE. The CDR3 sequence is CASSFGARGEKLFF. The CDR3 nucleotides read TGTGCCAGCAGTTTTGGCGCCCGTGGTGAAAAACTGTTTTTT.

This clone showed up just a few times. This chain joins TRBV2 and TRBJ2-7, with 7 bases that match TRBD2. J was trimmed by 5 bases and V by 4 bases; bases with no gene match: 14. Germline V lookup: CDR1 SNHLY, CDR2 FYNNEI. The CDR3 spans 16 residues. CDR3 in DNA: TGTGCCAGCAGTGGGGGTGGTCTAGCGGAAAGGGACGAGCAGTACGTC. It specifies CASSGGGLAERDEQYV.

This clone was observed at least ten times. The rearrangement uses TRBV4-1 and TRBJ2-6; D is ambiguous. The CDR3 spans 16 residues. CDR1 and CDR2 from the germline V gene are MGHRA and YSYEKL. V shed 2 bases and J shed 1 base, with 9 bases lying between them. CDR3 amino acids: CASSQRGASGANVLTF. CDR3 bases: TGCGCCAGCAGCCAAAGAGGAGCTTCTGGGGCCAACGTCCTGACTTTC.